Presented here are 5 T cell receptor beta chains from one specimen sequenced in a study of blood T cell repertoires in COVID-19. This table comes from immunoSEQ multiplex PCR, and its TCRdb copy is limited to in-frame clones, with some not included. The sample contains about 210,000 clones, 86% of which appear only once. Sequencing was done on a sample of peripheral blood. The source of these receptors is a woman in her 70s with acute or convalescent COVID-19.

The gene calls are TRBV3-1 (or the pseudogene TRBV3-2) and TRBJ2-1, with 9 nucleotides matching TRBD2. CDR3 size: 14 residues. J was trimmed by 5 bases and V by 8 bases; bases with no gene match: 7. Germline V lookup: CDR1 LGHDT, CDR2 YNNKEL (reference sequence). This chain's CDR3 is CASSPSGTNNEQFF. As DNA, the CDR3 is TGTGCCAGCTCCCCTAGCGGGACAAACAATGAGCAGTTCTTC.

The chain joins TRBV28 to TRBJ1-5; weak D call: TRBD1 (5 bases). Germline CDR1 MDHEN, CDR2 SYDVKM. This CDR3 has 14 residues. V dropped 7 bases and J dropped 9 bases, with 19 bases sitting between them. The CDR3 spells CASTRGGAPRPQHF. CDR3 in DNA: TGTGCCAGCACACGGGGAGGGGCCCCACGGCCCCAGCATTTT.

This chain uses TRBV5-1 with TRBJ2-3; possibly TRBD2 for D (5 bases). The CDR3 has 13 residues. Trimming removed 1 base from V and 8 bases from J, with 11 bases in between. Germline CDR1 reads SGHRS; CDR2 reads YFSETQ. The CDR3: CASSLPGSGTQYF. CDR3 bases: TGCGCCAGCAGCTTGCCGGGGAGTGGTACGCAGTATTTT.

CDR3 amino acids: CASSPSRASYEQYF. Written as DNA, the CDR3 is TGTGCCAGTAGTCCCTCAAGAGCATCCTACGAGCAGTACTTC. This rearrangement joins TRBV19 to TRBJ2-7; the D is unclear. There are 14 residues in the CDR3. In germline, CDR1 is LNHDA, CDR2 SQIVND (reference sequence). V lost 5 bases and J lost 1, with 12 bases in between.

The V call is TRBV5-6, the J call TRBJ2-7; D perhaps matches TRBD1 (6 bases). The CDR3 is made up of 12 amino acids. Germline V lookup: CDR1 SGHDT, CDR2 YYEEEE. V was shortened by 0 bases and J by 10 bases, with 11 bases between the two germline ends. Written as DNA, the CDR3 is TGTGCCAGCAGCTTGGCCACGGGACAACAGTACTTC. Translation gives CASSLATGQQYF.